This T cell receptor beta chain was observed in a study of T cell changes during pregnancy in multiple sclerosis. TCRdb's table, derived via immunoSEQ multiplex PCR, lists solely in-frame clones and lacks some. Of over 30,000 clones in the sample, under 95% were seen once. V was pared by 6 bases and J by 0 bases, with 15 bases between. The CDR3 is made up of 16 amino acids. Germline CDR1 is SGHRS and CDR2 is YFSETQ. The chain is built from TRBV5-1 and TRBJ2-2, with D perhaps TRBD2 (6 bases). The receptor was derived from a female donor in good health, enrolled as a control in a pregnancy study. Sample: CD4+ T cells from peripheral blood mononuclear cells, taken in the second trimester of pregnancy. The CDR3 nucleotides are TGCGCCAGCAACGAGGGGAGGCAGGCGAACACCGGGGAGCTGTTTTTT. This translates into CASNEGRQANTGELFF. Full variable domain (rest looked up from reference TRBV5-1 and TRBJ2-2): KAGVTQTPRYLIKTRGQQVTLSCSPISGHRSVSWYQQTPGQGLQFLFEYFSETQRNKGNFPGRFSGRQFSNSRSEMNVSTLELGDSALYLCASNEGRQANTGELFFGEGSRLTVL.